This entry lists 22 T cell receptor beta chains sequenced from one sample in a study of T-cell memory formation after mild COVID-19 (dated by TCRdb to about 2021). Library preparation employed 5' RACE. The instrument was an Illumina NovaSeq 6000. The public reads were reanalyzed by TCRdb: fastp trimming at Q25, MiXCR alignment, in-frame beta chains only. Each entry merges the rows of one CDR3 protein and shows their most common DNA and genes. This sample comprises fewer than 650,000 distinct CDR3 sequences, roughly 17% of them detected only once. Of the sample, approximately 8.1% is held by the ten largest clones. The specimen sequenced was PBMCs or a T cell subset sorted from them (not recorded which). These TCRs come from an adult woman who had mild COVID-19 (a few samples of this study predate the infection). The sample titles of this study are shuffled in the database, so cell type and time point are left out; the donor was told from shared clones.

In DNA form, the CDR3 reads TGCAGTGCTAGAGATCAGGCTAGCGGGAATTGGAATGAGCAGTTCTTC. Protein: CSARDQASGNWNEQFF. The genes are TRBV20-1 and TRBJ2-1; the match to TRBD2 covers 9 bases. The CDR3 sequence is 16 residues long. V was pared by 0 bases and J by 7 bases, with 10 bases of the junction left unmatched. The germline CDR1 and CDR2 sequences are DFQATT and SNEGSKA (reference sequence).

The chain links TRBV27 to TRBJ2-2; weak D call: TRBD2 (6 bases). Germline V gene data show CDR1 as MNHEY and CDR2 as SMNVEV (reference sequence). The CDR3 sequence is 16 residues long. Trimming left V 1 base short and J 0 bases short, with 9 bases between. The DNA for the CDR3 is TGTGCCAGCAGTTTATATCCGGGGGCGAACACCGGGGAGCTGTTTTTT. Translating it yields CASSLYPGANTGELFF.

This clonotype was seen only a few times. The V and J genes are TRBV7-3 and TRBJ2-5, with TRBD2 identical over 9 bases. Looked up from germline, CDR1 is SGHTA and CDR2 is FQGTGA. V lost 2 bases to trimming and J lost 5 bases; unmatched junction nucleotides: 6. CDR3 length: 15 residues. CDR3 sequence (DNA): TGTGCCAGCAGCTTAGGAGGACTAGCGCGGGAGACCCAGTACTTC. As protein: CASSLGGLARETQYF.

This clonotype was found many times. This rearrangement joins TRBV5-1 to TRBJ2-3; no definite D call. This CDR3 comprises 11 residues. Germline V lookup: CDR1 SGHRS, CDR2 YFSETQ. V was trimmed by 0 bases and J by 5 bases, leaving 1 base between them. In nucleotides, the CDR3 is TGCGCCAGCAGCTTGGAAGATACGCAGTATTTT. This codes for CASSLEDTQYF.

V is TRBV7-8 and J is TRBJ2-2; D remains ambiguous. The V gene's germline CDR1 is SGHVS and CDR2 FQNEAQ. The CDR3 totals 13 residues. V lost 2 bases and J 4 bases, leaving 5 bases between the germline ends. The CDR3 region has the DNA TGTGCCAGCAGCTTAAGTCTCACCGGGGAGCTGTTTTTT. Translation: CASSLSLTGELFF.

This sequence joins TRBV10-3 and TRBJ1-1; D not resolved. CDR1 and CDR2 from the germline V gene are ENHRY and SYGVKD. Trimming shortened V by 7 bases and J by 0 bases, and 9 bases separated the two germline ends. CDR3 size: 13 residues. CDR3 amino acids: CAITGRLNTEAFF. DNA for the CDR3: TGTGCCATCACAGGACGGTTGAACACTGAAGCTTTCTTT.

This clonotype came up a few times. This chain connects TRBV9 to TRBJ2-1; D gene uncertain. V was trimmed by 0 bases and J by 4 bases, leaving 8 bases between them. This CDR3 is built from 14 residues. CDR1 is SGDLS, CDR2 YYNGEE, per germline. Here the CDR3 DNA reads TGTGCCAGCAGCGTAGCTGGTCTATACAATGAGCAGTTCTTC. Protein: CASSVAGLYNEQFF.

V usage is TRBV3-1 and J usage is TRBJ2-1, with D possibly TRBD2 on 7 matching bases. Looked up from germline, CDR1 is LGHDT and CDR2 is YNNKEL (reference sequence). Trimming took 5 bases from V and 2 from J, leaving 16 bases between them. This CDR3 comprises 16 residues. The CDR3 DNA is TGTGCCAGCAGCGCATTAGGGGGAGGGACCTACAATGAGCAGTTCTTC. Its protein product is CASSALGGGTYNEQFF.

This clonotype was observed once. The chain couples TRBV7-2 to TRBJ2-3, with D tentatively TRBD1 (5 bases). This CDR3 region has 13 residues. Per germline, CDR1 SGHTA and CDR2 FQGNSA. V was clipped by 8 bases and J by 2 bases, with 11 bases between them. The CDR3 DNA reads TGTGCCAGCGGGGCTAGTCTCACAGATACGCAGTATTTT. This sequence encodes CASGASLTDTQYF.

This clonotype turned up a few times. J is TRBJ2-5 and V is TRBV29-1; D possibly matches TRBD1 or TRBD2 (5 bases each). Germline lookup yields CDR1 SQVTM and CDR2 ANQGSEA. The CDR3 contains 13 residues. Trimming left V 3 bases short and J 5 bases short, with 13 bases between. Here the CDR3 DNA reads TGCAGCGTTGACAGTGGGACCCGGGAGACCCAGTACTTC. Its protein is CSVDSGTRETQYF.

There are a few counts of this clonotype. The rearrangement uses TRBV6-2 or TRBV6-3 and TRBJ2-7; 8 positions match TRBD1. The V gene's germline CDR1 is MNHEY and CDR2 SVGEGT. V was clipped by 2 bases and J by 4 bases; unmatched bases: 4. CDR3 length: 14 amino acids. CDR3 sequence: CASSYPWDRYEQYF. DNA for the CDR3: TGTGCCAGCAGTTACCCCTGGGACAGGTACGAGCAGTACTTC.

The V and J genes are TRBV7-2 and TRBJ1-6; D uncertain. Germline V gene lookup returns CDR1 SGHTA and CDR2 FQGNSA. Trimming stripped 3 bases from V and 5 bases from J, with 11 bases between. The CDR3 covers 15 residues. CDR3 region: CASSFTPSNNSPLHF. The DNA of the CDR3 is TGTGCCAGCAGCTTTACCCCTTCAAATAATTCACCCCTCCACTTT. The whole variable domain, filled in from reference TRBV7-2 and TRBJ1-6, reads GAGVSQSPSNKVTEKGKDVELRCDPISGHTALYWYRQSLGQGLEFLIYFQGNSAPDKSGLPSDRFSAERTGGSVSTLTIQRTQQEDSAVYLCASSFTPSNNSPLHFGNGTRLTVT.

This clonotype was counted only a few times. The chain recombines TRBV6-6 with TRBJ2-1; D is perhaps TRBD2 (6 bases). Trimming removed 0 bases at V and 6 bases at J, with 18 bases between. There are 17 residues in the CDR3. Germline V gene data show CDR1 as MNHNY and CDR2 as SVGAGI (reference sequence). The chain's CDR3 is CASSYSIPTGVTNEQFF. The CDR3 DNA sequence: TGTGCCAGCAGTTACTCCATCCCTACGGGGGTAACCAATGAGCAGTTCTTC.

This clonotype was seen ten or more times. This rearrangement joins TRBV9 to TRBJ2-1, with a possible D match to TRBD1 (7 bases). The CDR3 is 15 residues long. V was cut by 3 bases and J by 0 bases, with 10 bases left in between. Germline V lookup: CDR1 SGDLS, CDR2 YYNGEE. The CDR3, as DNA: TGTGCCAGCAGCGCAGGGGGGTACTCCTACAATGAGCAGTTCTTC. It encodes CASSAGGYSYNEQFF.

This sequence joins TRBV21-1 and TRBJ2-1; TRBD1, as called in the table, went unchecked against the DNA. TRBV21-1 is termed a pseudogene. The length of the CDR3 is 21 residues. The CDR3 DNA sequence: TGTGCCAGCAGCAAAGCGCGTTTTTGTCCTTCTCGGGGGAAATCCTACAATGAGCAGTTCTTC. Protein: CASSKARFCPSRGKSYNEQFF.

A few counts support this clonotype. The genes are TRBV7-9 and TRBJ1-2, with 7 bases lining up with TRBD1. Germline V gene lookup returns CDR1 SEHNR and CDR2 FQNEAQ (reference sequence). This CDR3 comprises 14 residues. J lost 3 bases, V lost 5 bases, and 6 bases had no gene match. CDR3 loop: CASSARQGHYGYTF. The CDR3 DNA reads as TGTGCCAGCAGCGCACGACAGGGCCACTATGGCTACACCTTC.

This clonotype appeared a few times. J is TRBJ2-1 and V is TRBV7-9; 7 nucleotides align to TRBD2. Germline V gene data show CDR1 as SEHNR and CDR2 as FQNEAQ (reference sequence). After removal of 5 bases from V and 8 bases from J, the junction contained 12 bases not matched to a gene. The CDR3 is 15 residues long. CDR3 in DNA: TGTGCCAGCAGCCTTATAGATGGCGGGAGCGATGAGCAGTTCTTC. Translated, it gives CASSLIDGGSDEQFF.

The sample holds a few counts of this clonotype. The chain carries TRBV4-3 and TRBJ1-1, with 10 bases matching TRBD1. The germline V gene encodes CDR1 LGHNA and CDR2 YSLEER. The CDR3 length is 17 residues. V dropped 0 bases and J dropped 1; count of bases not matched to a gene: 5. CDR3 in DNA: TGCGCCAGCAGCCAAGACGGACAGGGGGTCCCGAACACTGAAGCTTTCTTT. Its translation: CASSQDGQGVPNTEAFF.

This clonotype has more than one count but fewer than ten. V is TRBV7-3 and J is TRBJ2-3; D tentatively reads TRBD1 or TRBD2 (6 bases each). This CDR3 has 17 residues. Germline V gene lookup returns CDR1 SGHTA and CDR2 FQGTGA. Trimming shortened V by 2 bases and J by 2 bases, and 17 bases separated the two germline ends. This chain's CDR3 is CASSLWAGGTYTDTQYF. The CDR3 nucleotides are TGTGCCAGCAGCTTATGGGCCGGGGGCACTTACACAGATACGCAGTATTTT.

The chain carries TRBV29-1 and TRBJ2-3; possible D gene TRBD1, 7 bases. This CDR3 spans 13 amino acids. Germline V gene data show CDR1 as SQVTM and CDR2 as ANQGSEA. Trimming left V 8 bases short and J 1 base short, with 13 bases between. As DNA, the CDR3 is TGCAGCCTGGCCAGGGGGGGCACAGATACGCAGTATTTT. Encoded protein: CSLARGGTDTQYF.

This clonotype was seen more than once but under ten times. This rearrangement joins TRBV27 to TRBJ2-1; 9 bases fit TRBD1. After removal of 6 bases from V and 3 bases from J, the junction contained 6 bases not matched to a gene. CDR1 is MNHEY, CDR2 SMNVEV, per germline (reference sequence). The CDR3 is made up of 15 amino acids. The CDR3 protein is CASRPTGGSYNEQFF. For the CDR3, the DNA is TGTGCCAGCAGACCGACAGGGGGGAGCTACAATGAGCAGTTCTTC.

This clonotype was observed a few times. The genes are TRBV7-9 and TRBJ2-7; 9 bases map to TRBD1. Losses at the gene ends were 7 bases for V and 6 bases for J; bases not matched to a gene: 10. The CDR3 consists of 14 residues. Germline CDR1 SEHNR, CDR2 FQNEAQ (reference sequence). This CDR3 reads CASTSRDRDREQYF. The CDR3 nucleotides are TGTGCCAGCACCAGCCGGGACAGGGATCGCGAGCAGTACTTC.